Given below is one T cell receptor (beta chain) in context. Antigen specificity is unknown. This specimen belongs to a study of shared clonotypes between healthy human individuals. Study at large: A couple of women and a few men aged 18 to 49 made up the donors.

General study findings and limits: Generally, naive subsets (rather than memory subsets) showed larger estimated richness.

CDR3 length: 11 residues. V lost 8 bases to trimming and J lost 4 bases, with 6 bases between them. Germline V CDR1 and CDR2: LNHNV, YYDKDF (reference sequence). Repertoires were generated with immunoSEQ multiplex PCR, while TCRdb's copy carries only in-frame clones and drops some. The sample yields 2 million to 2.5 million clones, approximately 93% seen once. All donors were healthy HIV-negative adults lacking recent acute infections or vaccinations. Source material: naive CD4+ T cells from PBMCs. Subset defined: CD45RA+ positively selected. The receptor comes from a man younger than 35 in good health. Some clones in this sample may be carry-over from other donors' samples. The chain joins TRBV15 to TRBJ2-1; D is tentatively TRBD1 or TRBD2 (5 bases each). The CDR3 reads CATGGYNEQFF. CDR3 bases: TGTGCCACCGGGGGATACAATGAGCAGTTCTTC.